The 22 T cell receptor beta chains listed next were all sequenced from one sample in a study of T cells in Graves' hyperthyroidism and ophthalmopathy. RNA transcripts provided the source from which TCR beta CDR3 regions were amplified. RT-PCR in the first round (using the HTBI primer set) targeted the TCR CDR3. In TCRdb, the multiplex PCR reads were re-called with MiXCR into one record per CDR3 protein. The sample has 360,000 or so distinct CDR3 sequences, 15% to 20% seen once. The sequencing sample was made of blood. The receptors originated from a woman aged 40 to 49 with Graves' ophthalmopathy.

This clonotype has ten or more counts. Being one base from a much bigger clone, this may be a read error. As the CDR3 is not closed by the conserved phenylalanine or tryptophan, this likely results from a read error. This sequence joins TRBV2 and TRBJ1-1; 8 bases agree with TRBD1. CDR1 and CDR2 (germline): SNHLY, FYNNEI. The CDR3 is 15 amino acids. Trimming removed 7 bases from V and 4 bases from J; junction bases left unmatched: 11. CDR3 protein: CASKYRTGTSTEAFL. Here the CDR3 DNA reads TGTGCCAGCAAATACCGGACAGGGACGAGCACTGAAGCTTTCCTT.

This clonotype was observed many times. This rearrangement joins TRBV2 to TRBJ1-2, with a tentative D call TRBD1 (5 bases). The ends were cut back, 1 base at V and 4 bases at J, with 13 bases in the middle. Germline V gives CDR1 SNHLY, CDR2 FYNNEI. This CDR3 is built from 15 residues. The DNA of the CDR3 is TGTGCCAGCAGTGAAGGACAGCTGAGTTCCTATGGCTACACCTTC. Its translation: CASSEGQLSSYGYTF.

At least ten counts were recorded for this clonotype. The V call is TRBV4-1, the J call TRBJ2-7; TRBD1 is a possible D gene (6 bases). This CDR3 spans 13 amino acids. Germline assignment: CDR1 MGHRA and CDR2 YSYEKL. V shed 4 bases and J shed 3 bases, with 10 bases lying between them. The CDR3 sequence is CASSRGTYYEQYF. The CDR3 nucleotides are TGCGCCAGCAGCCGAGGGACATACTACGAGCAGTACTTC.

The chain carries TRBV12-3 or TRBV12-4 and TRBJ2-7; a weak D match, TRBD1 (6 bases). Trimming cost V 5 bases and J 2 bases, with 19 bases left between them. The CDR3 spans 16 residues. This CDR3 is CASSPKPPGQTYEQYF. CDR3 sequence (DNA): TGTGCCAGCAGTCCCAAGCCCCCGGGACAAACCTACGAGCAGTACTTC.

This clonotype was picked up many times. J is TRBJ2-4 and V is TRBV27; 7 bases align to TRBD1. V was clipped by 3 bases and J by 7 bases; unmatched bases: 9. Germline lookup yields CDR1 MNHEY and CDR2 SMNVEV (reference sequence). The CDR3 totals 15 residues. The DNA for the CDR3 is TGTGCCAGCAGTTTGAAAGGAAGGGGGCATAACATTCAGTACTTC. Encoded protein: CASSLKGRGHNIQYF.

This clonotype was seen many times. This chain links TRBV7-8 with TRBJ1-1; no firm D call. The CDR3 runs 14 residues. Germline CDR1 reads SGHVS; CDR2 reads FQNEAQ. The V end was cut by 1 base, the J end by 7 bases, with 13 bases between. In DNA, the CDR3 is TGTGCCAGCAGCTTAGGTTCTGGTTCGTTTGAAGCTTTCTTT. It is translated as CASSLGSGSFEAFF.

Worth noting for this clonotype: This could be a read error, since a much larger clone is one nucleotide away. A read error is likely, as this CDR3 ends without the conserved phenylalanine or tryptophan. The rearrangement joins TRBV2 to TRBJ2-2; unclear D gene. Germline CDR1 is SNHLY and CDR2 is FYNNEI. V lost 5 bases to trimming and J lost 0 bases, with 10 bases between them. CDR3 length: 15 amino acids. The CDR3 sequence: CASSPTVSNTGELFL. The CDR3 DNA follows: TGTGCCAGCAGTCCTACAGTATCGAACACCGGGGAGCTGTTTCTT.

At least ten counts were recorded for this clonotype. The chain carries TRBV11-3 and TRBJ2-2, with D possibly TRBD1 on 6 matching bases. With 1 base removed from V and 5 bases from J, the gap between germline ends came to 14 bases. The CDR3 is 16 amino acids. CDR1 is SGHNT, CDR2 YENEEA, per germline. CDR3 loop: CASSLVYRVYTGELFF. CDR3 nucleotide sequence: TGTGCCAGCAGCTTAGTATACAGGGTGTATACCGGGGAGCTGTTTTTT. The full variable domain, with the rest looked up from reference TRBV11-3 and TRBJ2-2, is EAGVVQSPRYKIIEKKQPVAFWCNPISGHNTLYWYLQNLGQGPELLIRYENEEAVDDSQLPKDRFSAERLKGVDSTLKIQPAELGDSAVYLCASSLVYRVYTGELFFGEGSRLTVL.

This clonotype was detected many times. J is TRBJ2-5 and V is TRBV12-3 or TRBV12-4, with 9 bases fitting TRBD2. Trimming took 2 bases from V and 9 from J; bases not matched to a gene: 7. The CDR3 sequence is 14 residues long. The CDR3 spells CASSLKAGGSAQYF. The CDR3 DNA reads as TGTGCCAGCAGTTTAAAAGCGGGGGGCTCGGCCCAGTACTTC.

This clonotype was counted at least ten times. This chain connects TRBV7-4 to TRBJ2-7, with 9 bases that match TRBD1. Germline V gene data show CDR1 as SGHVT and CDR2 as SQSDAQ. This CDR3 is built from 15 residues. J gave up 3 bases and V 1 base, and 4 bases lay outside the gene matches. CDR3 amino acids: CASSLGGTGYYEQYF. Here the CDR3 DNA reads TGTGCCAGCAGCTTAGGTGGGACAGGGTACTACGAGCAGTACTTC.

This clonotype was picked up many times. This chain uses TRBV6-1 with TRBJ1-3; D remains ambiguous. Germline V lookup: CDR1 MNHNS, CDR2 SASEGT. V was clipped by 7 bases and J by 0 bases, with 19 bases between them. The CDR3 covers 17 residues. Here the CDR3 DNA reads TGTGCCAGCACCGCTCTCTCTGGACGGATCTCTGGAAACACCATATATTTT. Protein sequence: CASTALSGRISGNTIYF.

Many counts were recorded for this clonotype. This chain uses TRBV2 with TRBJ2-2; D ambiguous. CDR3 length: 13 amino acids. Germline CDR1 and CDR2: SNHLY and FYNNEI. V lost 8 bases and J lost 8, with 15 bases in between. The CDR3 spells CASSRLGSGELFF. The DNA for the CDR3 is TGTGCCAGCTCGCGCCTAGGATCGGGGGAGCTGTTTTTT.

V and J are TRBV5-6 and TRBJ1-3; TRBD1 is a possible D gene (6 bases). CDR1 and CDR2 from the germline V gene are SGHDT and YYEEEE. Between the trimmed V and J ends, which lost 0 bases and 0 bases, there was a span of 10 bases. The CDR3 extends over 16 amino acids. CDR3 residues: CASSLAGHLSGNTIYF. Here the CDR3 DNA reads TGTGCCAGCAGCTTGGCGGGACATCTCTCTGGAAACACCATATATTTT.

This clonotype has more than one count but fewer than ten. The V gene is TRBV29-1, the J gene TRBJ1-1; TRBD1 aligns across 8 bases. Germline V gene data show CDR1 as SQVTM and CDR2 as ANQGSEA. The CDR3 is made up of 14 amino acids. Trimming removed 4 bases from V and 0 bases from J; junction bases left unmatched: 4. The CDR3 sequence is CSVVRTGLNTEAFF. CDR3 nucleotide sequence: TGCAGCGTTGTCAGGACAGGGCTGAACACTGAAGCTTTCTTT. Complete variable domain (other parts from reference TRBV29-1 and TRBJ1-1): SAVISQKPSRDICQRGTSLTIQCQVDSQVTMMFWYRQQPGQSLTLIATANQGSEATYESGFVIDKFPISRPNLTFSTLTVSNMSPEDSSIYLCSVVRTGLNTEAFFGQGTRLTVV.

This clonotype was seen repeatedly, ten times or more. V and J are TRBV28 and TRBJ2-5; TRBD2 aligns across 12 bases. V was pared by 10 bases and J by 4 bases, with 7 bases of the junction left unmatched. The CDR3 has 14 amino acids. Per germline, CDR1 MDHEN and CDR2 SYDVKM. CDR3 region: CATGLAGRGETQYF. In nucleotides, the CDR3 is TGTGCCACAGGACTAGCGGGAAGGGGAGAGACCCAGTACTTC.

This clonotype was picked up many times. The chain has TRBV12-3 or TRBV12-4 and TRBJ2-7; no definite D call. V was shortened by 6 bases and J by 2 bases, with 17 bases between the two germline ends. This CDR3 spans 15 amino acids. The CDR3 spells CASRSAGFLTYEQYF. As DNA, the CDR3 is TGTGCCAGCAGGTCTGCTGGTTTTTTGACCTACGAGCAGTACTTC.

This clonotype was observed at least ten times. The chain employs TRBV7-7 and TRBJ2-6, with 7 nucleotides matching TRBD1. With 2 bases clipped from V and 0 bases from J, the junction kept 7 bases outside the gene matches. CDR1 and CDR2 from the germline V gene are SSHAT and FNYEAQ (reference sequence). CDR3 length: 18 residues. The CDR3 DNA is TGTGCCAGCAGCTTAAGGGGACAGACAGACTCTGGGGCCAACGTCCTGACTTTC. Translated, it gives CASSLRGQTDSGANVLTF.

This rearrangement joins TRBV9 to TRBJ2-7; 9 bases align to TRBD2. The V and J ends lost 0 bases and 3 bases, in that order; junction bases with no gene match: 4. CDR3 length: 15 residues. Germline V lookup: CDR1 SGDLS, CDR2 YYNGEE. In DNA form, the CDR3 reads TGTGCCAGCAGCGTAGGCGGGGGGGCAAACTACGAGCAGTACTTC. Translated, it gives CASSVGGGANYEQYF. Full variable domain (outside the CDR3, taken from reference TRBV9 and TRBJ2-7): DSGVTQTPKHLITATGQRVTLRCSPRSGDLSVYWYQQSLDQGLQFLIQYYNGEERAKGNILERFSAQQFPDLHSELNLSSLELGDSALYFCASSVGGGANYEQYFGPGTRLTVT.

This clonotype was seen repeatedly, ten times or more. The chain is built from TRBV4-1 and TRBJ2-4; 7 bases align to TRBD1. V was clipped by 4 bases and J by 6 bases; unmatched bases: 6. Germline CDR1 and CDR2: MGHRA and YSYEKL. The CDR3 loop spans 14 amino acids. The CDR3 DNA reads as TGCGCCAGCAGCCCCGACAGGGTGGGAAACATTCAGTACTTC. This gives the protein CASSPDRVGNIQYF.

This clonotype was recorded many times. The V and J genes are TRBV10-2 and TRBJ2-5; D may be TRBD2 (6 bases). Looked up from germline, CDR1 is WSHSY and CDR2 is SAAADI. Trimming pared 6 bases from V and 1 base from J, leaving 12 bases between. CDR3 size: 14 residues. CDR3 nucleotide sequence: TGCGCCAGCAGGGCGGGGTCATCCCAAGAGACCCAGTACTTC. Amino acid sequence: CASRAGSSQETQYF.

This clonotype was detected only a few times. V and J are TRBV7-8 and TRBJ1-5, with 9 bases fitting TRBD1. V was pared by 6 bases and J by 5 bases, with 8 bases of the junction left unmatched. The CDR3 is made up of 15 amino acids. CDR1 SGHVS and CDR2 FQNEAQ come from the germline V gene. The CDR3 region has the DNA TGTGCCAGCAGGCGGACAGGGGAATGGGATCAGCCCCAGCATTTT. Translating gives CASRRTGEWDQPQHF.

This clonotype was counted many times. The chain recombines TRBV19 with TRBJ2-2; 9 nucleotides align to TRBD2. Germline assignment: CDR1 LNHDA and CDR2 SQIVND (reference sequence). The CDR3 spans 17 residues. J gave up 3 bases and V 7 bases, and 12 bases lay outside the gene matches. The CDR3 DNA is TGTGCCAGTACTAGGGGTAGCGGGAGATGGGACACCGGGGAGCTGTTTTTT. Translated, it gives CASTRGSGRWDTGELFF. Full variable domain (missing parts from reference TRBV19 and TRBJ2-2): DGGITQSPKYLFRKEGQNVTLSCEQNLNHDAMYWYRQDPGQGLRLIYYSQIVNDFQKGDIAEGYSVSREKKESFPLTVTSAQKNPTAFYLCASTRGSGRWDTGELFFGEGSRLTVL.